Below, 10 T cell receptor beta chains from the same sample are listed, as sequenced in a study of blood T cell repertoires in COVID-19. Some clones are missing from TCRdb's copy, which holds only in-frame ones; the method was immunoSEQ multiplex PCR. The data contain more than 3,500 clones, approximately 90% of them singletons. Sequenced sample: peripheral blood. These receptors were obtained from a woman in her sixties or seventies with active COVID-19.

The chain uses TRBV3-1 (or the pseudogene TRBV3-2) and TRBJ2-1, with 8 nucleotides matching TRBD2. This CDR3 has 16 residues. V trimming: 0 bases; J trimming: 8 bases; junction bases outside the gene matches: 9. Germline CDR1 reads LGHDT; CDR2 reads YNNKEL (reference sequence). This CDR3 is CASSQEKAGGIYEQFF. In nucleotides, the CDR3 is TGTGCCAGCAGCCAAGAAAAGGCGGGGGGCATTTATGAGCAGTTCTTC.

The CDR3 here is CASTQWAGGGTEAFF. CDR3 nucleotide sequence: TGTGCCAGCACCCAGTGGGCAGGGGGAGGCACTGAAGCTTTCTTT. The rearrangement uses TRBV7-9 and TRBJ1-1; TRBD1 matches at 7 bases. The CDR3 is 15 residues long. Per germline, CDR1 SEHNR and CDR2 FQNEAQ (reference sequence). Unmatched junction bases numbered 12, after V lost 7 bases and J lost 4 bases. Full variable domain (remainder filled in from reference TRBV7-9 and TRBJ1-1): DTGVSQNPRHKITKRGQNVTFRCDPISEHNRLYWYRQTLGQGPEFLTYFQNEAQLEKSRLLSDRFSAERPKGSFSTLEIQRTEQGDSAMYLCASTQWAGGGTEAFFGQGTRLTVV.

This chain joins TRBV21-1 and TRBJ1-3. TRBV21-1 constitutes a pseudogene. The length of the CDR3 is 16 residues. CDR3 region: CASSRKSGGPGNTIYF. The CDR3 DNA sequence: TGTGCCAGCAGCAGAAAGTCGGGGGGGCCTGGAAACACCATATATTTT.

V usage is TRBV6-5 and J usage is TRBJ2-3, with unresolved D. The V end lost 7 bases, the J end lost 2 bases, and 13 bases lay between the germline ends. The CDR3 spans 14 residues. Germline CDR1 and CDR2: MNHEY and SVGAGI. The CDR3 is CASKLRSHTDTQYF. The CDR3 DNA sequence: TGTGCCAGCAAGTTGCGCTCCCACACAGATACGCAGTATTTT.

This sequence joins TRBV6-6 and TRBJ1-3; TRBD1 is a possible D gene (5 bases). In germline, CDR1 is MNHNY, CDR2 SVGAGI (reference sequence). The CDR3 is made up of 16 amino acids. Trimming pared 0 bases from V and 0 bases from J, leaving 9 bases between. CDR3 in amino acids: CASSYSSQVSGNTIYF. Here the CDR3 DNA reads TGTGCCAGCAGTTACTCGTCACAGGTCTCTGGAAACACCATATATTTT.

CDR3 DNA sequence: TGTGCCAGCAGCCAACTCCCACGGCTAGCGGGGGGGGAGTACTTC. It yields the protein CASSQLPRLAGGEYF. The chain links TRBV6-6 to TRBJ2-7; 12 bases map to TRBD2. The CDR3 is made up of 15 amino acids. Germline V gene data show CDR1 as MNHNY and CDR2 as SVGAGI (reference sequence). V shed 6 bases, J shed 11 bases, and the junction held 14 bases outside the gene matches.

This clone was picked up a small number of times. The chain recombines TRBV27 with TRBJ1-6; 10 bases fit TRBD1. Germline CDR1 is MNHEY and CDR2 is SMNVEV (reference sequence). V dropped 4 bases and J dropped 10; count of bases not matched to a gene: 7. The CDR3 is 15 amino acids. DNA for the CDR3: TGTGCCAGCAGTTCCGGACAGGGGGAGGACTCACCCCTCCACTTT. Translating gives CASSSGQGEDSPLHF.

CDR3: CASSPGSNTGELFF. The CDR3 bases are TGTGCCAGCAGCCCCGGGTCGAACACCGGGGAGCTGTTTTTT. V and J are TRBV14 and TRBJ2-2; no clear D. V dropped 4 bases and J dropped 0 bases, with 6 bases sitting between them. The CDR3 loop spans 14 amino acids. The germline gives CDR1 SGHDN, CDR2 FVKESK. Full variable domain (missing parts from reference TRBV14 and TRBJ2-2): EAGVTQFPSHSVIEKGQTVTLRCDPISGHDNLYWYRRVMGKEIKFLLHFVKESKQDESGMPNNRFLAERTGGTYSTLKVQPAELEDSGVYFCASSPGSNTGELFFGEGSRLTVL.

The rearrangement links TRBV4-1 to TRBJ2-1; D is perhaps TRBD1 (6 bases). Deletions cut 0 bases from V and 6 bases from J, with 15 bases between. Germline V gene data show CDR1 as MGHRA and CDR2 as YSYEKL. The CDR3 extends over 16 amino acids. CDR3 in amino acids: CASSQDQQGRVNEQFF. The CDR3 DNA reads as TGCGCCAGCAGCCAAGATCAACAGGGTAGGGTCAATGAGCAGTTCTTC.

The chain uses TRBV6-5 and TRBJ1-5, with D perhaps TRBD1 (6 bases). Germline V gene lookup returns CDR1 MNHEY and CDR2 SVGAGI. The CDR3 spans 13 residues. Trimming cost V 7 bases and J 4 bases, with 11 bases left between them. The CDR3 region has the DNA TGTGCCAGCATGGGGGCAGGTAATCAGCCCCAGCATTTT. Translation gives CASMGAGNQPQHF.